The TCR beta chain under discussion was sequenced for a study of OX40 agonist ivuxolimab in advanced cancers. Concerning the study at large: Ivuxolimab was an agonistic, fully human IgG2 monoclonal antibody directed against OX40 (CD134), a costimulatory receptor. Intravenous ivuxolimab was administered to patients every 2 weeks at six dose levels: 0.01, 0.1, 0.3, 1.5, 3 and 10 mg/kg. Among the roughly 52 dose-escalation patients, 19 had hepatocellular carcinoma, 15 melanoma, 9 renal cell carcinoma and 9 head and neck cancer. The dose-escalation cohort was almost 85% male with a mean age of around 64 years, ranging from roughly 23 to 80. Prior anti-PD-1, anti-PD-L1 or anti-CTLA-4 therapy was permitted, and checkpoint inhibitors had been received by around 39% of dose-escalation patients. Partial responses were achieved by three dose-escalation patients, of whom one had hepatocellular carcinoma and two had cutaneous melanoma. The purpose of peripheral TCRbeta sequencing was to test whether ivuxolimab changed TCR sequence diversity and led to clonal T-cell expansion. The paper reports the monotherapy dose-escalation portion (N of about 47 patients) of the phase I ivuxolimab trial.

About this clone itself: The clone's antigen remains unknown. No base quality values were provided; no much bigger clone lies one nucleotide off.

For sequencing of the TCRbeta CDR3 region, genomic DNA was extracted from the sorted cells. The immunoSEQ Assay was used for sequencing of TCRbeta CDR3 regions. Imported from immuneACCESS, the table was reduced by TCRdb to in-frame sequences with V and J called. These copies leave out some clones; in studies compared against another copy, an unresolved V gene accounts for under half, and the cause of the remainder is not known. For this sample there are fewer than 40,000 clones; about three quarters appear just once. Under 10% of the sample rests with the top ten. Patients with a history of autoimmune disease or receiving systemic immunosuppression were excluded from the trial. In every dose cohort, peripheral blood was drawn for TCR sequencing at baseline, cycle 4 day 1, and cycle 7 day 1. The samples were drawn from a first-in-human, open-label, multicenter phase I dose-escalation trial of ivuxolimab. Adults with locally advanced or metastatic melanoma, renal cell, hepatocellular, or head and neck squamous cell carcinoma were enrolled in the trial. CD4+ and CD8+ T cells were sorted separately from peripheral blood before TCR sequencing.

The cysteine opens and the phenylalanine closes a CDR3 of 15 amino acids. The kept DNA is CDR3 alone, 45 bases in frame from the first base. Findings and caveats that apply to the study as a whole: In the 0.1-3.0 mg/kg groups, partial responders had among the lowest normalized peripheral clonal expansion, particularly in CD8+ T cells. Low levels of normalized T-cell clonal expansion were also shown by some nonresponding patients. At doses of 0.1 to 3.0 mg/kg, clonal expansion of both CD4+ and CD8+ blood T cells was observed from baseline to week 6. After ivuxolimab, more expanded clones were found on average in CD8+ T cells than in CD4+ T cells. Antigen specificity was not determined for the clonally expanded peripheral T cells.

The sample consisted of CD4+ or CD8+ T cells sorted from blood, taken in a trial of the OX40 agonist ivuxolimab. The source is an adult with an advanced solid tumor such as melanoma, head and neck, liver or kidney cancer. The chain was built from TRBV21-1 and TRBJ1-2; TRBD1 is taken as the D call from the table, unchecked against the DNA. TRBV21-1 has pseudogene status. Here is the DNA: TGTGCCAGAACCCCCCTGGACACACCTAACTATGGCTACACCTTC. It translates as CARTPLDTPNYGYTF.